This T cell receptor beta chain was obtained from a study of shared clonotypes between healthy human individuals. Terminally differentiated effector memory CD45RA+ cells were excluded by CCR7 positive selection of CD45RO-negative cells. Clones were read by immunoSEQ multiplex PCR, and TCRdb kept only the in-frame ones, dropping some. The sample has about 2 million clones; about 95% are singletons. Note on this clone: Its antigen remains unknown. This sample includes further DNA sequences coding for the same CDR3.

Study-level results: In contrast to clonotypes shared by all four donors, non-shared clonotypes had lower generation probabilities. Few donors restricted represented genetic and exposure-history diversity.

This CDR3 region has 13 residues. The germline CDR1 and CDR2 sequences are SGHDT and YYEEEE. The germline V and J ends were trimmed by 0 bases and 2 bases, with 6 bases remaining between them. The receptor comes from a young man in good health. The sequenced sample was naive CD8+ T cells sorted from blood. The chain has TRBV5-6 and TRBJ2-7, with a tentative D call TRBD1 (5 bases). The chain's CDR3 is CASSLEGTYEQYF. The DNA of the CDR3 is TGTGCCAGCAGCTTGGAGGGGACCTACGAGCAGTACTTC.